Listed below are T cell receptor beta chains from one sample, sequenced in a study of OX40 agonist ivuxolimab in advanced cancers. Using immunoSEQ multiplex PCR, the repertoire was profiled, and TCRdb retains in-frame clones only, with some absent. Of tens of thousands of clones in the sample, around 93% were seen once. The sequencing here drew on CD4+ or CD8+ T cells sorted from blood, taken in a trial of the OX40 agonist ivuxolimab. These receptors were taken from an adult with an advanced solid tumor such as melanoma, head and neck, liver or kidney cancer. Each CDR3 is given with its conserved first and last residue.

v_call cdr3_aa
TRBV13 CASSDRGWGTEAFF
TRBV11-2 CASRRGNTEAFF
TRBV7-2 CASRPFSGGTDTQYF
TRBV9 CASSPGQPEAFF
TRBV11-2 CAARQMNTGELFF
TRBV27 CASSLTGPYEQYF
TRBV27 CASSFQTEAFF
TRBV5-1 CASSLDQGWVFYEQYF
TRBV7-2 CASSLATATEAYEQYF
TRBV27 CASSRQGNEQFF
TRBV4-3 CASSQDFGGTYEQYF
TRBV6-5 CASSYSYNRGPQPQHF
TRBV7-8 CASSPPRTGDRNTEAFF
TRBV6-7 CASTERQGRRYGYTF
TRBV6-5 CASRPGRNTGELFF
TRBV28 CASSWAGGEYEQYF
TRBV29-1 CSVEGRHYEQYF
TRBV28 CASSFRGRGTGELFF
TRBV10-2 CASSESGINNEQFF
TRBV19 CASSIDQAHQETQYF
TRBV7-2 CASSFPRLAGVETQYF
TRBV28 CASTWGAGGGKETQYF
TRBV5-5 CASSLHGSGLDEQFF
TRBV10-2 CASSEGYEQYF
TRBV15 CATSIRQVYGYTF
TRBV5-4 CASRSERQDDEKLFF
TRBV29-1 CSGYPGGPYNEQFF
TRBV4-3 CASSANPRGGLHYEQYF
TRBV7-3 CASSLPPSGYEQYF
TRBV27 CASSWQGGQPQHF
TRBV2 CASSAGHSLEPQHF
TRBV10-3 CAIRDRGFYEQYF
TRBV10-3 CAISTGVSYNEQFF
TRBV4-1 CASSQGGRGYEQYF
TRBV4-2 CASSPFGGRSTDTQYF
TRBV10-3 CAISGGGADTQYF
TRBV29-1 CSVEAQGADNYGYTF
TRBV27 CASSLSTSSGYNEQFF
TRBV4-3 CASSQDFLAGTTSYNEQFF
TRBV4-1 CASSQVLEGTQYF
TRBV5-1 CASSLEATGYQETQYF
TRBV29-1 CSVGGTTGELFF
TRBV15 CATREGLAVTYEQYF
TRBV29-1 CSVYTGTSGINEQFF